The text below deals with one T cell receptor beta chain. The same CDR3 arises from other DNA sequences in this sample as well. The record originates from a study of shared clonotypes between healthy human individuals. CDR1 ENHRY and CDR2 SYGVKD come from the germline V gene. The ends were cut back, 0 bases at V and 8 bases at J, with 4 bases in the middle. The CDR3 covers 11 residues. The method was immunoSEQ multiplex PCR; TCRdb's version includes in-frame clones alone and lacks a portion of them. In the table there are 950,000 to 1,100,000 clones, approximately 70% of which are singletons. The receptor was derived from a man between 18 and 29 years old in good health. V gene TRBV10-3 combines with J gene TRBJ1-2; D uncertain. Specimen: memory CD4+ T cells sorted from blood. Subset indicated: CD45RA-negative fraction. CDR3 in DNA: TGTGCCATCAGTGAGTCGAACGGCTACACCTTC. Translating gives CAISESNGYTF.